This TCR beta chain was sequenced for a study of T-cell reconstitution after alpha-beta-depleted transplantation in children (dated by TCRdb to 2016 to 2018). General notes on the study: Using TCR repertoire profiling, the study followed T-cell immune reconstitution in a quantitative way in children after TCRalphabeta/CD19-depleted allogeneic hematopoietic cell transplantation. Beyond this particular receptor, the publication reports: The frequencies of hyperexpanded clones fell over the following months, and after one year, T-cell counts and TCRbeta diversity were mostly attributed to newly produced T cells. The apparently early recovery of alphabetaT-cell counts about two months after transplant reportedly depended on only several hundred rapidly expanded clones that came from non-depleted graft cells. In some patients, the high TCRbeta diversity seen at day 60 was put down to recipient T cells and intrathymic progenitors that had survived conditioning.

The treatment or condition label here, explained by the study, means: allogeneic hematopoietic cell transplantation with graft depleted of TCRalphabeta T cells and CD19 B cells. The children who served as transplant recipients had been given grafts of TCRalphabeta/CD19-depleted allogeneic hematopoietic cells. Library construction relied on PCR. The run used an Illumina HiSeq 2500. TCR library preparation used molecular barcoding, with unique molecular identifiers applied to normalize quantification of the TCRbeta repertoire. TCRdb itself trimmed the public reads at Q25 with fastp, ran MiXCR and retained productive beta chains. Under each unique CDR3 protein, matching rows form one entry showing the most common genes and DNA. For this sample the table gives fewer than 500,000 distinct CDR3 sequences, of which around two fifths were detected only once. 25% to 30% of the sample rests with the top ten.

Measured from the cysteine to the phenylalanine, the CDR3 is 15 residues long. Only the CDR3 DNA stays, 45 bases, in frame from base 1. The junction carries 12 bases between V and J, which are trimmed by 2 bases and 2 bases respectively. This clonotype appeared a few times. Its antigen remains undetermined. Qualities for individual bases were not recorded, and no much larger clone is one base off. This TCR derives from a girl aged 2 to 10 with aplastic anemia, due to receive a stem cell transplant. The sample in question was PBMCs, obtained before TCRalphabeta/CD19-depleted stem cell transplant. This chain is built from TRBV12-3 or TRBV12-4 and TRBJ2-5, with an unclear D gene assignment. The nucleotide sequence is given as TGTGCCAGCAGTTTAAATATGGGCAGGCAAGAGACCCAGTACTTC. This gives the protein CASSLNMGRQETQYF.